The clone carrying this T cell receptor (beta chain) was counted a single time. Study processing details: Nucleated cell number was recorded as an estimate derived from reference gene primer amplification. The data were produced by immunoSEQ multiplex PCR, yet TCRdb's version contains in-frame clones alone and is incomplete. V, J and clone size derive from that table, while D and trimming were established from the DNA sequence. The sample has around 100,000 clones, about 89% seen once. The data belong to a study of blood T cell repertoires in COVID-19. About the research overall: Spain, Italy and the United States supplied samples that represented acute and convalescent COVID-19. Sample material is recorded as cDNA or gDNA derived from T cells, B-cell-depleted T cells, or PBMCs.

The receptor's source is a man aged 45 to 65 with active COVID-19. The specimen sequenced was peripheral blood.

For the CDR3, the DNA is TGTGCCAGCAGCCAAGATCCCTCTGGCCTAGCGTCGGGCTACGAGCAGTACTTC. As protein: CASSQDPSGLASGYEQYF. This chain links TRBV3-1 (or the pseudogene TRBV3-2) with TRBJ2-7; D might be TRBD2 (6 bases). The V gene lost 0 bases and the J gene lost 3 bases, with 21 bases spanning the gap. The CDR3 has 18 amino acids. CDR1 and CDR2 (germline): LGHDT, YNNKEL (reference sequence).